These 22 T cell receptor beta chains share one sample of origin, sequenced in a study of blood T cell repertoires in COVID-19. TCRdb keeps only in-frame clones here, not all; method: immunoSEQ multiplex PCR. The sample carries around 140,000 clones, about nine tenths recorded once. The sequenced sample was peripheral blood. These receptors were collected from a human donor with COVID-19, enrolled during active disease. The donor label of this sample is uncertain.

The V and J genes are TRBV6-5 and TRBJ2-7; D remains ambiguous. Germline V gene sequence: CDR1 MNHEY, CDR2 SVGAGI. The CDR3 is 14 residues long. Deletions cut 0 bases from V and 11 bases from J, with 17 bases between. The CDR3 region has the DNA TGTGCCAGCAGTTACTCAAAGGTCACTGTAGGAGAGTACTTC. This codes for CASSYSKVTVGEYF.

This chain connects TRBV3-1 (or the pseudogene TRBV3-2) to TRBJ2-3; possibly TRBD2 for D (6 bases). This CDR3 is built from 16 residues. CDR1 is LGHDT, CDR2 YNNKEL, per germline (reference sequence). V was pared by 0 bases and J by 5 bases, with 15 bases between. The CDR3 DNA follows: TGTGCCAGCAGCCAAGATCTCGGGAGACAAGGAGATACGCAGTATTTT. Protein sequence: CASSQDLGRQGDTQYF.

The chain has TRBV11-2 and TRBJ1-4; possible D gene TRBD1, 6 bases. This CDR3 spans 15 amino acids. V gave up 5 bases and J gave up 3 bases, with 13 bases separating them. Germline V gives CDR1 SGHAT, CDR2 FQNNGV. DNA of the CDR3: TGTGCCAGCAGCCCAACAGGGACGGCTAATGAAAAACTGTTTTTT. Amino acid sequence: CASSPTGTANEKLFF.

CDR3 sequence reads: CASSTGNEAFF. The CDR3 bases are TGTGCCAGCAGCACAGGGAATGAAGCTTTCTTT. This sequence joins TRBV12-3 or TRBV12-4 and TRBJ1-1, with a weak D call TRBD1 (6 bases). V lost 6 bases to trimming and J lost 7 bases, with 9 bases between them. This CDR3 comprises 11 residues.

This chain joins TRBV9 and TRBJ2-7; tentative D call: TRBD1 (6 bases). Looked up from germline, CDR1 is SGDLS and CDR2 is YYNGEE. The CDR3 has 13 residues. Between the trimmed V and J ends, which lost 0 bases and 6 bases, there was a span of 10 bases. CDR3 amino acids: CASSVDRDGEQYF. The CDR3 nucleotides are TGTGCCAGCAGCGTAGACAGGGACGGCGAGCAGTACTTC. Full variable domain (missing parts from reference TRBV9 and TRBJ2-7): DSGVTQTPKHLITATGQRVTLRCSPRSGDLSVYWYQQSLDQGLQFLIQYYNGEERAKGNILERFSAQQFPDLHSELNLSSLELGDSALYFCASSVDRDGEQYFGPGTRLTVT.

This sequence joins TRBV19 and TRBJ1-5, with TRBD1 as a possible D gene (5 bases). Trimming cost V 5 bases and J 4 bases, with 15 bases left between them. The CDR3 runs 15 residues. The V gene's germline CDR1 is LNHDA and CDR2 SQIVND (reference sequence). CDR3 sequence (DNA): TGTGCCAGTAGTGATTCCGGGCAGGGTAATCAGCCCCAGCATTTT. This gives the protein CASSDSGQGNQPQHF.

This chain links TRBV2 with TRBJ1-4; D possibly corresponds to TRBD1 (6 bases). CDR1 and CDR2 (germline): SNHLY, FYNNEI. The CDR3 contains 14 residues. V was shortened by 5 bases and J by 7 bases, with 14 bases between the two germline ends. CDR3 bases: TGTGCCAGCAGTAACAGGGATGTCAGTGAAAAACTGTTTTTT. It yields the protein CASSNRDVSEKLFF.

This chain connects TRBV25-1 to TRBJ1-2; 7 nucleotides line up with TRBD1. V was clipped by 4 bases and J by 4 bases; unmatched bases: 6. Germline V gene data show CDR1 as MGHDK and CDR2 as SYGVNS. CDR3 length: 14 residues. This CDR3 is CASSATGVGYGYTF. The CDR3 DNA is TGTGCCAGCAGTGCTACAGGGGTGGGCTATGGCTACACCTTC.

The table lists this clone with many counts. This rearrangement joins TRBV24-1 to TRBJ2-1; tentatively, D is TRBD1 (6 bases). The CDR3 totals 15 residues. V lost 3 bases and J lost 6, with 14 bases in between. The germline gives CDR1 KGHDR, CDR2 SFDVKD. CDR3 sequence (DNA): TGTGCCACCAGTGATGGCTTGACAGGAGGCAATGAGCAGTTCTTC. As protein: CATSDGLTGGNEQFF.

Details on this clone: The sample holds other DNA sequences that translate to the same CDR3. This rearrangement joins TRBV5-4 to TRBJ1-3; D is uncertain. V shed 1 base and J shed 1 base, with 6 bases lying between them. From germline, CDR1 is SGHNT and CDR2 YYREEE (reference sequence). CDR3 size: 14 residues. The CDR3, as DNA: TGTGCCAGCAGCTTGCTCGGTTCTGGAAACACCATATATTTT. This encodes CASSLLGSGNTIYF.

Only a few counts were recorded for this clone. The chain is built from TRBV19 and TRBJ2-5, with 8 nucleotides matching TRBD2. Germline V gives CDR1 LNHDA, CDR2 SQIVND (reference sequence). There are 16 residues in the CDR3. V lost 2 bases, J lost 1 base, and 6 bases stayed unmatched. DNA for the CDR3: TGTGCCAGTAGTATACAGCGGGAGCTAGGCCAAGAGACCCAGTACTTC. This gives the protein CASSIQRELGQETQYF.

This clone was observed once. The chain employs TRBV28 and TRBJ2-7; TRBD1 aligns across 7 bases. The CDR3 loop spans 13 amino acids. The germline V gene encodes CDR1 MDHEN and CDR2 SYDVKM. V lost 3 bases, J lost 6 bases, and 5 bases stayed unmatched. The CDR3 reads CASSLRGLGEQYF. The CDR3 nucleotides read TGTGCCAGCAGTTTGAGGGGGCTAGGCGAGCAGTACTTC.

The rearrangement links TRBV3-1 (or the pseudogene TRBV3-2) to TRBJ2-1, with 12 bases identical to TRBD2. Germline-derived CDR1 and CDR2 are LGHDT and YNNKEL (reference sequence). J was trimmed by 10 bases and V by 1 base; bases with no gene match: 11. The CDR3 covers 17 residues. The CDR3 DNA reads TGTGCCAGCAGCCAAGGACTAGCGGGAGTATCGCCTCGGGAGCAGTTCTTC. As protein: CASSQGLAGVSPREQFF.

This clone came up a few times. The rearrangement uses TRBV5-5 and TRBJ2-6, with unresolved D. Deletions cut 4 bases from V and 3 bases from J, with 5 bases between. Germline-derived CDR1 and CDR2 are SGHKS and YYEKEE (reference sequence). The CDR3 covers 13 residues. The DNA for the CDR3 is TGTGCCAGCAGCACAGTTGGGGCCAACGTCCTGACTTTC. Translating it yields CASSTVGANVLTF.

This chain connects TRBV25-1 to TRBJ2-5; 8 bases are a match to TRBD1. CDR1 is MGHDK, CDR2 SYGVNS, per germline. The CDR3 covers 14 residues. With 5 bases clipped from V and 1 base from J, the junction kept 3 bases outside the gene matches. This CDR3 is CASSRTGPQETQYF. For the CDR3, the DNA is TGTGCCAGCAGTCGGACAGGGCCCCAAGAGACCCAGTACTTC.

This chain links TRBV6-1 with TRBJ2-6, with a possible D match to TRBD1 (5 bases). The CDR3 is made up of 18 amino acids. CDR1 MNHNS and CDR2 SASEGT come from the germline V gene. The V end lost 1 base, the J end lost 3 bases, and 16 bases lay between the germline ends. The DNA for the CDR3 is TGTGCCAGCAGTGAAGTGACAGCACTTTTTGGTGGGGCCAACGTCCTGACTTTC. Its translation: CASSEVTALFGGANVLTF.

This clone was counted between two and nine times. The chain joins TRBV14 to TRBJ2-6, with D perhaps TRBD1 (6 bases). Germline loops: CDR1 SGHDN, CDR2 FVKESK. This CDR3 spans 16 amino acids. The germline V and J ends were trimmed by 4 bases and 2 bases, with 12 bases remaining between them. CDR3 sequence (DNA): TGTGCCAGCAGCCCGCCAGGGGTCCCTGGGGCCAACGTCCTGACTTTC. Residues: CASSPPGVPGANVLTF.

The chain has TRBV28 and TRBJ1-2; tentatively, D is TRBD1 (5 bases). From germline, CDR1 is MDHEN and CDR2 SYDVKM. The CDR3 extends over 14 amino acids. With 2 bases removed from V and 8 bases from J, the gap between germline ends came to 15 bases. The CDR3 region has the DNA TGTGCCAGCAGTTTAAGTGACAGTTTGTTCGGCTACACCTTC. The encoded protein is CASSLSDSLFGYTF.

The chain links TRBV5-5 to TRBJ2-5; a possible D gene is TRBD1 (6 bases). The CDR3 extends over 16 amino acids. Germline V gene data show CDR1 as SGHKS and CDR2 as YYEKEE (reference sequence). Trimming took off 0 bases at V and 0 bases at J, with 12 bases between the two ends. The CDR3 nucleotides read TGTGCCAGCAGCTTGGCGGACAGTTGGTACCAAGAGACCCAGTACTTC. Amino acid sequence: CASSLADSWYQETQYF.

This clone has just one count. CDR3 sequence reads: CASSLGVQTDGYTF. The CDR3 DNA follows: TGCGCCAGCAGCTTAGGGGTTCAGACTGATGGCTACACCTTC. This chain uses TRBV5-1 with TRBJ1-2; perhaps TRBD1 as D (5 bases). The CDR3 has 14 amino acids. Trimming shortened V by 2 bases and J by 6 bases, and 14 bases separated the two germline ends. Germline values: CDR1 SGHRS, CDR2 YFSETQ. The full variable domain, in which reference TRBV5-1 and TRBJ1-2 provide the parts outside the CDR3, is KAGVTQTPRYLIKTRGQQVTLSCSPISGHRSVSWYQQTPGQGLQFLFEYFSETQRNKGNFPGRFSGRQFSNSRSEMNVSTLELGDSALYLCASSLGVQTDGYTFGSGTRLTVV.

As DNA, the CDR3 is TGTGCCAGCAGCCTCCGAGCGGGGGGTGGCACAGATACGCAGTATTTT. Translated: CASSLRAGGGTDTQYF. The V and J genes are TRBV3-1 (or the pseudogene TRBV3-2) and TRBJ2-3; 9 bases fit TRBD2. With V trimmed by 4 bases and J by 1 base, 6 bases remained unmatched. The CDR3 is 16 amino acids. Germline assignment: CDR1 LGHDT and CDR2 YNNKEL (reference sequence).

V and J are TRBV14 and TRBJ2-7, with 7 bases identical to TRBD1. The CDR3 is made up of 13 amino acids. Germline lookup yields CDR1 SGHDN and CDR2 FVKESK. J lost 7 bases, V lost 5 bases, and 8 bases had no gene match. CDR3 DNA sequence: TGTGCCAGCAGCTGGACAGGCCACGGGGAGCAGTACTTC. It is translated as CASSWTGHGEQYF.